A selection of T cell receptor beta chains follows, all from one sample in a study of cytomegalovirus exposure and HLA in healthy donors. Repertoires were generated with immunoSEQ multiplex PCR, while TCRdb's copy carries only in-frame clones and drops some. This sample has approximately 160,000 clones, with roughly 79% found just once. Material for sequencing was PBMCs. Receptors originate from a woman aged 40 to 50 in good health and CMV-seronegative. The CDR3 runs from the conserved cysteine through the conserved F or W. The D gene is left open where the match is weak. A row's size may be missing; if present it is once, few, many or a size class.

size | J | V | length | D | DNA | CDR3
- | TRBJ1-5 | TRBV5-1 | 17 | - | TGCGCCAGCAGCTTGCTTGCTGCGCCGGTCACCAATCAGCCCCAGCATTTT | CASSLLAAPVTNQPQHF
- | TRBJ2-1 | TRBV29-1 | 14 | - | TGCAGCGTTGGTGGACAGCTGGGGATCGATGAGCAGTTCTTC | CSVGGQLGIDEQFF
- | TRBJ2-1 | TRBV5-4 | 17 | TRBD2 | TGTGCCAGCAGCCTCGGACTAGCGGGGGAGATGTACAATGAGCAGTTCTTC | CASSLGLAGEMYNEQFF
- | TRBJ2-7 | TRBV19 | 13 | - | TGTGCCACGAGCGGGCAAGGCACCCACGAGCAGTACTTC | CATSGQGTHEQYF
few | TRBJ2-7 | TRBV19 | 14 | TRBD2 | TGTGCCAGTAACCCTACGGGACTAGTCGGGGAGCAGTACTTC | CASNPTGLVGEQYF
- | TRBJ2-7 | TRBV7-9 | 15 | - | TGTGCCAGCAGCTTAGAAATGCAGGGATATTACGAGCAGTACTTC | CASSLEMQGYYEQYF
- | TRBJ1-2 | TRBV2 | 14 | - | TGTGCCAGCAGTGAGCGGGGGTCCAACTATGGCTACACCTTC | CASSERGSNYGYTF
- | TRBJ1-2 | TRBV25-1 | 13 | TRBD1 | TGTGCCAGTCACAGGGGGGAGCGGTATGGCTACACCTTC | CASHRGERYGYTF
- | TRBJ2-7 | TRBV6-5 | 12 | - | TGTGCCACGCGACAGTCCGCCTACGAGCAGTACTTC | CATRQSAYEQYF
- | TRBJ2-1 | TRBV29-1 | 15 | - | TGCAGCGTTGTGGATGCCTGGGACTTCTACAATGAGCAGTTCTTC | CSVVDAWDFYNEQFF
few | TRBJ1-1 | TRBV11-3 | 12 | - | TGTGCCAGCAGCTTAACCGGGACAGAAGCTTTCTTT | CASSLTGTEAFF
- | TRBJ2-3 | TRBV7-7 | 13 | - | TGTGCTAGCAGTCAATATGCGGGAGATACGCAGTATTTT | CASSQYAGDTQYF
- | TRBJ1-2 | TRBV11-1 | 12 | - | TGTGCCAGCAGCCCCTCCGGTTTCGGCTACACCTTC | CASSPSGFGYTF
- | TRBJ1-3 | TRBV7-8 | 15 | TRBD1 | TGTGCCAGCAGCACCAGACAGGGTCGACGGGACACCATATATTTT | CASSTRQGRRDTIYF
- | TRBJ1-1 | TRBV29-1 | 13 | - | TGCAGCGTTGAAAGGCAGGTTAACACTGAAGCTTTCTTT | CSVERQVNTEAFF
- | TRBJ2-7 | TRBV28 | 15 | - | TGTGCCAGCAGGACGGCCAGTAGCACTACCTACGAGCAGTACTTC | CASRTASSTTYEQYF
few | TRBJ2-5 | TRBV2 | 15 | TRBD2 | TGTGCCAGCAGTCCTTTTAGCGGGAGCGTGGAGACCCAGTACTTC | CASSPFSGSVETQYF
few | TRBJ1-4 | TRBV28 | 15 | TRBD1 | TGTGCCAGCAGTACGGCCGGGACAGGGCGTGAAAAACTGTTTTTT | CASSTAGTGREKLFF
- | TRBJ2-7 | TRBV6-6 | 13 | TRBD2 | TGTGCCAGCAGTTACGGGACTAGCTACGAGCAGTACTTC | CASSYGTSYEQYF
- | TRBJ2-7 | TRBV2 | 14 | - | TGTGCCAGCAACCGGGGGTTCCCCCCTTACGAGCAGTACTTC | CASNRGFPPYEQYF
- | TRBJ2-7 | TRBV27 | 16 | TRBD1 | TGTGCCAGCAGTTTATCACAAGTCCGGGACAGGGGAGAGCAGTACTTC | CASSLSQVRDRGEQYF
- | TRBJ2-7 | TRBV11-3 | 16 | TRBD2 | TGTGCCAGCAGCCAATCGAGCGGGAGTTGGGACTACGAGCAGTACTTC | CASSQSSGSWDYEQYF
- | TRBJ2-4 | TRBV25-1 | 15 | - | TGTGCCAGCAGTGAATCGGGTTCTCCCCCAAACATTCAGTACTTC | CASSESGSPPNIQYF
- | TRBJ2-7 | TRBV28 | 12 | - | TGTGCCAGCAGTTACAAATCCTACGAGCAGTACTTC | CASSYKSYEQYF
once | TRBJ2-1 | TRBV9 | 14 | TRBD2 | TGTGCCAGCAGCGTAGAGGGACTATACAATGAGCAGTTCTTC | CASSVEGLYNEQFF
once | TRBJ1-1 | TRBV7-9 | 14 | TRBD1 | TGTGCCAGCAGCTCGGGACAGAAAAGCACTGAAGCTTTCTTT | CASSSGQKSTEAFF
- | TRBJ2-1 | TRBV19 | 14 | - | TGTGCCAGTAGCGGGGTGAGCTCCTACAATGAGCAGTTCTTC | CASSGVSSYNEQFF
- | TRBJ2-5 | TRBV5-1 | 14 | TRBD2 | TGCGCCAGCAGCTCCATCGGGGGGCAAGAGACCCAGTACTTC | CASSSIGGQETQYF
- | TRBJ2-3 | TRBV12-2 | 17 | - | TGTGCAAGTCGCTTCGACCTAGCGCCTACTAGCACAGATACGCAGTATTTT | CASRFDLAPTSTDTQYF
- | TRBJ2-3 | TRBV13 | 15 | TRBD2 | TGTGCCAGCATCAGCGGGGCTGAACCATCGAATACGCAGTATTTT | CASISGAEPSNTQYF
- | TRBJ2-1 | TRBV4-2 | 17 | - | TGTGCCAGCAGCCAAGAAACCGGAGTCGGCGCCTACAATGAGCAGTTCTTC | CASSQETGVGAYNEQFF
few | TRBJ2-2 | TRBV5-1 | 15 | - | TGCGCCAGCAACCTACAGGGAAGGAACACCGGGGAGCTGTTTTTT | CASNLQGRNTGELFF
- | TRBJ1-3 | TRBV5-1 | 15 | TRBD1 | TGCGCCAGCAGCTCCACCGGGACAGATGGAAACACCATATATTTT | CASSSTGTDGNTIYF
- | TRBJ1-1 | TRBV19 | 14 | - | TGTGCCAGTAGTATATCCGCTACGGGGACTGAAGCTTTCTTT | CASSISATGTEAFF
- | TRBJ2-1 | TRBV7-4 | 18 | - | TGTGCCAGCAGCTTGGGAAGAACTGGAGGGACGGCCTACAATGAGCAGTTCTTC | CASSLGRTGGTAYNEQFF